Given below is one T cell receptor beta chain in context. There are 14 residues in the CDR3. V trimming: 5 bases; J trimming: 6 bases; junction bases outside the gene matches: 6. Germline V gives CDR1 SGHAT, CDR2 FQNNGV. This entry comes from a study of blood T cell repertoires in COVID-19. Study summary: T cells, B-cell-depleted T cells, or PBMCs supplied cDNA or gDNA.

Assay used: immunoSEQ multiplex PCR; TCRdb lists only in-frame clones, some missing. The data hold roughly 190,000 clones, with more than 70% observed a single time. Sequencing was carried out using peripheral blood. This chain connects TRBV11-2 to TRBJ2-2, with 7 bases that match TRBD2. The receptor comes from a woman in her forties who had recovered from COVID-19. The CDR3 DNA is TGTGCCAGCAGCCCCCACGGACTAGCCGGGGAGCTGTTTTTT. Translated: CASSPHGLAGELFF.